This TCR beta chain was retrieved from a study of human T cells and chemical hapten exposure (dated by TCRdb to the early 2020s). Regarding the study in general: For sensitization, 2% DPC in acetone was applied to an approximately 2 cm by approximately 2 cm area of upper inner arm skin. Patients additionally received weekly therapeutic DPC doses to the scalp throughout the roughly 25-week study period. Patch testing on the upper back used Finn chambers containing 0.01% DPC, with scoring done after 6 days according to International Contact Dermatitis Research Group standards. Most of the patients in the cohort were female, and the cohort covered alopecia areata with under or over 50% scalp involvement, alopecia totalis and alopecia universalis. The libraries were sequenced as a pool, and the TCR yield per sample differed mostly because of small variations in library volumes within the pool. In alopecia patients, the study followed how the peripheral blood TCR repertoire changed in vivo over primary and secondary sensitization to diphenylcyclopropenone (DPC), a hapten. Blood samples were taken from patients before sensitization (week 0) and at 2, 6 and about 24 weeks after DPC sensitization. Twenty-nine alopecia patients provided blood for TCR sequencing at one to four time points (pre-sensitization, 2, 6 and 24 weeks).

Trimming costs V 7 bases and J 5 bases, and their ends lie 19 bases apart. In the germline V gene, CDR1 corresponds to SQVTM and CDR2 to ANQGSEA. Spanning cysteine to phenylalanine, the CDR3 consists of 14 amino acids. Of all the DNA, just the CDR3 is kept, 42 bases in frame from base 1. The library was generated by RACE. Sequenced using a NextSeq 500. During library preparation, unique molecular identifiers were attached to individual cDNA molecules so that TCRs could be counted quantitatively and reproducibly. Both TCR alpha and TCR beta chains were sequenced from each blood RNA sample. Processing in the source paper ran as follows. The median number of TCRs per sample was over 95,000, ranging from 23,224 to 690,600. V, J and CDR3 annotation of the TCR reads was performed with the Decombinator software suite. For PS versus PT1 abundance plots, all samples were subsampled to the same number of TCRs (28,000). Expanded TCRs were defined as absent before sensitization and observed at least eight times at the 2-week time point. TCRdb's own reprocessing of the public reads used fastp at Q25 and MiXCR and kept productive beta chains. Entries that share a CDR3 protein sequence are merged under the most common genes and DNA. TCRdb, rather than the study authors, made the V and J calls. This sample gives 150,000 to 200,000 distinct CDR3 sequences in total; under 25% of them show up just once. In total, the top ten clones hold 2% to 3% of the sample.

The time point tag for this specimen amounts to: patch test 3, about 24 weeks after DPC sensitization. This sample's treatment or condition label indicates: therapeutic diphenylcyclopropenone sensitization with weekly scalp DPC. At every patch-test visit, the blood draw took place before the patch test was put on. Eligible patients were aged 18 to 70, diagnosed with alopecia, deemed suitable for DPC therapy, and excluded if pregnant. Total RNA was extracted from unfractionated whole blood collected in Tempus Blood RNA tubes. The investigation overall reported the following: The number of PT1 expanded TCRs positively correlated with patch test score, significant at thresholds 8, 16 and 32 but not 4. Repeated subsampling changed both the strength of the expansion versus patch-test correlation and the threshold at which that correlation became significant. DPC sensitization did not change how many TCRs were above 1 in 1000 frequency, and no evidence was found of alterations in global repertoire structure. Expanded TCRs formed significantly more large CDR3 similarity clusters than pre-sensitization or healthy control sets, consistent with antigen-driven responses. Alopecia, a presumed autoimmune disease, was present in all patients, so the immune response of the patients might differ from that of healthy individuals.

This clonotype was recorded a few times. The antigen it binds to is not known. There are no base qualities to consult, and no much larger clone falls within one base. This specimen consisted of whole blood, obtained in connection with sensitization to the hapten diphenylcyclopropenone (DPC). The sequence came from a middle-aged woman with alopecia areata. Some clones in this sample may be carry-over from other donors' samples. The chain joins TRBV29-1 to TRBJ2-3, with the D segment possibly TRBD1 or TRBD2, each aligning over 6 bases. The CDR3 amino acid sequence is: CSAGGTPGGDTQYF. In nucleotides, the sequence is TGCAGCGCTGGGGGGACACCCGGTGGAGATACGCAGTATTTT.